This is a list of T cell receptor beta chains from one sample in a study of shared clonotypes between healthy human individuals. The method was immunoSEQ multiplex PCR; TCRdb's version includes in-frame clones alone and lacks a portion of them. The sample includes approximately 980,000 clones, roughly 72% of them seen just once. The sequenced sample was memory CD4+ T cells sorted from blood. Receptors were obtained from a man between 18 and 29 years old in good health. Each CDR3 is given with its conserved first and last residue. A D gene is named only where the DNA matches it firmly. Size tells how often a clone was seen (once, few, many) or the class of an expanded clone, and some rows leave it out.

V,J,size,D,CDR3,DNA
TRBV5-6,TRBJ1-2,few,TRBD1,CASSPGTADGYTF,TGTGCCAGCAGCCCCGGGACAGCAGACGGCTACACCTTC
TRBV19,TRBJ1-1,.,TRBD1,CASRVGGGGTEAFF,TGTGCCAGTAGGGTAGGGGGCGGGGGCACTGAAGCTTTCTTT
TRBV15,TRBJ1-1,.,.,CATSRDDKGGYTEAFF,TGTGCCACCAGCAGAGATGATAAAGGGGGTTACACTGAAGCTTTCTTT
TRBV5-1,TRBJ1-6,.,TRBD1,CASSFGQESNSPLHF,TGCGCCAGCAGCTTCGGACAGGAATCCAATTCACCCCTCCACTTT
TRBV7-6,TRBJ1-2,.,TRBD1,CASSADRETNYGYTF,TGTGCCAGCAGCGCGGACAGGGAAACTAACTATGGCTACACCTTC
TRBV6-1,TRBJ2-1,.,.,CASSGRVGYNEQFF,TGTGCCAGCAGTGGCCGGGTAGGTTACAATGAGCAGTTCTTC
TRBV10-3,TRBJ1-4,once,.,CAISEGGQEEKLFF,TGTGCCATCAGTGAGGGGGGGCAGGAAGAAAAACTGTTTTTT
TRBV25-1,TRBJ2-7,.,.,CASSETGHYTEQYF,TGTGCCAGCAGTGAGACGGGACATTACACCGAGCAGTACTTC
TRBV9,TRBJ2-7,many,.,CASSVDGQSSYEQYF,TGTGCCAGCAGCGTAGATGGTCAGAGTTCCTACGAGCAGTACTTC
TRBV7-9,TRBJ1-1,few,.,CASSHKDTEAFF,TGTGCCAGCAGTCACAAGGACACTGAAGCTTTCTTT
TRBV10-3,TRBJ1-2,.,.,CAISDRTVAIYGYTF,TGTGCCATCAGTGACCGGACAGTAGCAATTTATGGCTACACCTTC
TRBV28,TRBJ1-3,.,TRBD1,CASSLGGQVGNTIYF,TGTGCCAGCAGTTTAGGGGGACAGGTTGGAAACACCATATATTTT
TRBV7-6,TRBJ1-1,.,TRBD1,CASSFGDRENTEAFF,TGTGCCAGCAGCTTTGGGGACAGGGAGAACACTGAAGCTTTCTTT
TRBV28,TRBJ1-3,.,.,CASSLLQARNTIYF,TGTGCCAGCAGTTTATTACAGGCCCGAAACACCATATATTTT
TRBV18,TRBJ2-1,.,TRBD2,CASSQSGRVGEQFF,TGTGCCAGCTCACAGAGCGGGAGGGTCGGTGAGCAGTTCTTC
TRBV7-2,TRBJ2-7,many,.,CASSRSGAPFEQYF,TGTGCCAGCAGCAGGTCCGGGGCCCCCTTTGAGCAGTACTTC
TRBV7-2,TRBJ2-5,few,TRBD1,CASSPGTARGETQYF,TGTGCCAGCAGCCCTGGGACAGCCAGGGGAGAGACCCAGTACTTC
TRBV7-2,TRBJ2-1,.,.,CASSPQPGGIYNEQFF,TGTGCCAGCAGCCCACAGCCTGGCGGAATCTACAATGAGCAGTTCTTC
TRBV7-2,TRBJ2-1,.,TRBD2,CASSFEAGVINEQFF,TGTGCCAGCAGCTTTGAAGCGGGAGTGATCAATGAGCAGTTCTTC
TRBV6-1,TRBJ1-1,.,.,CASSEALGRLNTEAFF,TGTGCCAGCAGTGAAGCACTGGGACGGCTTAACACTGAAGCTTTCTTT
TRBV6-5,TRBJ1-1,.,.,CASSQKFKNTEAFF,TGTGCCAGCAGTCAGAAGTTTAAGAACACTGAAGCTTTCTTT
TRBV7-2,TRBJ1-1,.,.,CASSWTQSGEAFF,TGTGCCAGCAGCTGGACGCAAAGCGGTGAAGCTTTCTTT
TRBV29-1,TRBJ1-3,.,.,CSVEAPGNTIYF,TGCAGCGTTGAGGCTCCTGGAAACACCATATATTTT
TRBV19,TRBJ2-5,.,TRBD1,CASSIGIARGFQETQYF,TGTGCCAGTAGTATCGGTATCGCCAGGGGGTTTCAAGAGACCCAGTACTTC
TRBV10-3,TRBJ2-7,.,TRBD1,CAISEGQGAFVQYF,TGTGCCATCAGTGAGGGACAGGGGGCCTTTGTGCAGTACTTC
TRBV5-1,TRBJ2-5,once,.,CASSLALLGGQGETQYF,TGCGCCAGCAGCTTGGCCCTCCTCGGGGGGCAGGGAGAGACCCAGTACTTC
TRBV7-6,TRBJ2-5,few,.,CASSLGGGRQETQYF,TGTGCCAGCAGCTTAGGTGGGGGGCGCCAAGAGACCCAGTACTTC
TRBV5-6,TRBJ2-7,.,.,CASSLVGEWYEQYF,TGTGCCAGCAGCTTGGTTGGGGAGTGGTACGAGCAGTACTTC
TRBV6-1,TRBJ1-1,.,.,CAIRTANTEAFF,TGTGCCATAAGGACAGCGAACACTGAAGCTTTCTTT
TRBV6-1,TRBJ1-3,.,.,CASKEGRNTIYF,TGTGCCAGCAAAGAGGGAAGAAACACCATATATTTT
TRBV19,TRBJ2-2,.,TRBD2,CASSTSGTNTGELFF,TGTGCCAGTAGTACAAGCGGGACGAACACCGGGGAGCTGTTTTTT
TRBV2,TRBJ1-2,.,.,CASSEALQGGYTF,TGTGCCAGCAGTGAAGCGCTTCAGGGTGGCTACACCTTC
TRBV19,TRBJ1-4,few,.,CASKGYATNEKLFF,TGTGCCAGTAAGGGATATGCAACTAATGAAAAACTGTTTTTT
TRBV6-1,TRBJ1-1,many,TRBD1,CASSFTGVTFF,TGTGCCAGCAGCTTTACAGGGGTAACTTTCTTT
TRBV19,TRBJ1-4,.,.,CASRTGNEKLFF,TGTGCCAGTAGAACAGGGAATGAAAAACTGTTTTTT
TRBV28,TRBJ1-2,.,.,CATNDGTSYGYTF,TGTGCCACTAACGACGGGACAAGCTATGGCTACACCTTC
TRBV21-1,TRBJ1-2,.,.,CASSKALCDCYGYTF,TGTGCCAGCAGCAAAGCGCTTTGTGACTGCTATGGCTACACCTTC
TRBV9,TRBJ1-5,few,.,CASSISDGSGQPQHF,TGTGCCAGCAGCATTTCGGACGGGTCGGGTCAGCCCCAGCATTTT
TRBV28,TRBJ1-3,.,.,CARVRTGDSGNTIYF,TGTGCCAGGGTTAGGACGGGAGACTCTGGAAACACCATATATTTT
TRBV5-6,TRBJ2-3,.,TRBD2,CASSTLLAVLTDTQYF,TGTGCCAGCAGCACATTACTAGCGGTCCTCACAGATACGCAGTATTTT